This TCR beta chain came from a study of T cells after yellow fever vaccination. Looking at the study overall: Libraries from low-cell-number fractions were prepared with the SMART-Seq v4 Ultra Low Input RNA kit.

This clonotype showed up just a few times. Antigen specificity is unknown. The study, taken as a whole, reports: The secondary response was weaker, and its peak arrived faster, on day 5 versus 15.

It was through 5'RACE template switching that TCR cDNA was made, with a universal primer site and UMIs added. TCRdb re-derived calls from the 5' RACE reads in MiXCR, one entry per CDR3 protein. The table has about 360,000 distinct CDR3 sequences, roughly 6.2% seen once. Losses at the gene ends were 0 bases for V and 2 bases for J; bases not matched to a gene: 14. Germline V gene sequence: CDR1 MGHRA, CDR2 YSYEKL. The CDR3 totals 22 residues. Specimen: PBMCs, collected 5 days after the yellow fever booster vaccination. The sequence was obtained from a man younger than 45 who received the YFV17D yellow fever vaccine. This sequence joins TRBV4-1 and TRBJ2-2; 14 bases agree with TRBD2. CDR3 in DNA: TGCGCCAGCAGCCAAGATAGGACTAGCGGGAGGATCCATCGACAAAACACCGGGGAGCTGTTTTTT. Protein product: CASSQDRTSGRIHRQNTGELFF.